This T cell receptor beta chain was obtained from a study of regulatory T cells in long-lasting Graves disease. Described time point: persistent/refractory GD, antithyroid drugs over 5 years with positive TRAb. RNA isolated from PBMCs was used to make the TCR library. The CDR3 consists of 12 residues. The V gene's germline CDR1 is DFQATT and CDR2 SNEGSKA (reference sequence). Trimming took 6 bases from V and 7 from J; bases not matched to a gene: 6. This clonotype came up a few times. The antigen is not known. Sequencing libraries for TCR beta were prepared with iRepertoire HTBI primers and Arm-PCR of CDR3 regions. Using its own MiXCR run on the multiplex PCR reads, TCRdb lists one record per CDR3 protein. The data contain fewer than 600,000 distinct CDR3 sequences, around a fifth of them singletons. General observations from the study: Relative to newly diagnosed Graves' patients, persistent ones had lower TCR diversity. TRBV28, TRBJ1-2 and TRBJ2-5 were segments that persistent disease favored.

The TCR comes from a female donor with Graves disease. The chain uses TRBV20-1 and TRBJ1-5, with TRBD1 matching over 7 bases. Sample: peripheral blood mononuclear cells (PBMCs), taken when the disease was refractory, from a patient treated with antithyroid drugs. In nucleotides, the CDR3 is TGCAGTGCCAGGACAGGAGGACAGCCCCAGCATTTT. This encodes CSARTGGQPQHF.